Listed below are T cell receptor beta chains from one sample, sequenced in a study of cytomegalovirus exposure and HLA in healthy donors. Only in-frame clones appear in the TCRdb table, and some are missing; sequencing was by immunoSEQ multiplex PCR. This table holds under 150,000 clones, about 79% found once. The sequencing sample was made of PBMCs. Receptor source: a man aged 50 to 59 in good health and CMV-seronegative. CDR3s include the opening cysteine and the closing phenylalanine or tryptophan. D genes are given only for firm matches. Not every row has a clone size; where given, it reads once, few, many or a size class.

clone size	D gene	J gene	V gene	CDR3 DNA	CDR3 protein
-	-	TRBJ1-4	TRBV7-2	TGTGCCAGCAGCCGGGGGGGGTCTGAAAAACTGTTTTTT	CASSRGGSEKLFF
-	TRBD1	TRBJ2-1	TRBV6-5	TGTGCCAGCAGTCACGGGACAGGGGGCTACAATGAGCAGTTCTTC	CASSHGTGGYNEQFF
-	TRBD2	TRBJ2-2	TRBV7-7	TGTGCTAGCAGCCCGAGCGGGGGGCGAACCGGGGAGCTGTTTTTT	CASSPSGGRTGELFF
few	-	TRBJ2-5	TRBV5-1	TGCGCCAGCAGCTTCGGGACTCAAGAAGAGACCCAGTACTTC	CASSFGTQEETQYF
-	TRBD2	TRBJ2-1	TRBV7-6	TGTGCCAGCAGCTCGCGGGGGGCCAAGGTGAATGAGCAGTTCTTC	CASSSRGAKVNEQFF
-	-	TRBJ1-2	TRBV19	TGTGCCAGTCAGGGCGGTGGCTACACCTTC	CASQGGGYTF
-	-	TRBJ1-1	TRBV19	TGTGCCAGTAGCTTGGGACAGAACACTGAAGCTTTCTTT	CASSLGQNTEAFF
-	TRBD1	TRBJ1-2	TRBV27	TGTGCCAGCAGTCTAGGGACAGGCTATGGCTACACCTTC	CASSLGTGYGYTF
-	-	TRBJ1-6	TRBV11-2	TGTGCCAGCAGCTTAGTTAAAGGGGCCCACGGGGGGTCACCCCTCCACTTT	CASSLVKGAHGGSPLHF
-	-	TRBJ1-2	TRBV4-2	TGTGCCAGCAGCCAAGAGGTCACAGGGCCCTATGGCTACACCTTC	CASSQEVTGPYGYTF